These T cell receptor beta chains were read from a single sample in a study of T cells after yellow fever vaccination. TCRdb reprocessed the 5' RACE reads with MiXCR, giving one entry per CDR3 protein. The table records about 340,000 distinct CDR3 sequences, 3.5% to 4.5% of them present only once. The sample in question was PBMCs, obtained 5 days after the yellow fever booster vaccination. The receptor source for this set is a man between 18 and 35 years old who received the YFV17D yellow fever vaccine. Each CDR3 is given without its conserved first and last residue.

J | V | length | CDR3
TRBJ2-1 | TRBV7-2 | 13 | ASKGFRGRLFEQF
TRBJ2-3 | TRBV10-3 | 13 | AIRTLRGGTDTQY
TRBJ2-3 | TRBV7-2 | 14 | ASSLGQGWGVDTQY
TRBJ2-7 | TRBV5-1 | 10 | ASSRGDYEQY
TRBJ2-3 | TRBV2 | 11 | ASSGEFTDTQY
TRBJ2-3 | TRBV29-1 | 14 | SVEDRYRGNTDTQY
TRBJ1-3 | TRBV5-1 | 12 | ASSLAEIGNTIY
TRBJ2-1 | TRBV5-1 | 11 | ASSPSGVPEQF
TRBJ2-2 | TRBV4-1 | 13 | ASSLEAGYTGELF
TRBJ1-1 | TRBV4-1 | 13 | ASSWGDRGRIEAF
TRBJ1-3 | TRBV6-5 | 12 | ASRPGISGNTIY
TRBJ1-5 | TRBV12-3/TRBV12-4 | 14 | ASRVEGPYSNQPQH
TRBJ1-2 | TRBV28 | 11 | ASRQTGGHGYT
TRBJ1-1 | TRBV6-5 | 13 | ASSRQGASNTEAF
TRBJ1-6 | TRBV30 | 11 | AWSVLMGVPLH
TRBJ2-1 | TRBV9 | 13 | ASSVMGTTYNEQF
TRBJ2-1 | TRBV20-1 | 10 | SARGTPTEQF
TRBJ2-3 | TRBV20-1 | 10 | SAWGGADTQY
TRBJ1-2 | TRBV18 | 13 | ASSPEGLLNYGYT
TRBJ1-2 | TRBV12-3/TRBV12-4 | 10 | ASSLGGPGYT
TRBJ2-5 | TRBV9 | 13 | ASSVAGRGQETQY
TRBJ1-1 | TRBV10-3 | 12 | AGRERHDRVEAF
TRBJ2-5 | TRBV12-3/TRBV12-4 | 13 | ASSSPDREGETQY
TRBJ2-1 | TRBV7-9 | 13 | ASSLPGPLSNEQF
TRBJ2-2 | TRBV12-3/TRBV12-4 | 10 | ASLLQTGELF
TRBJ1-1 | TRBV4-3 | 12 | ASSPYRGGTEAF
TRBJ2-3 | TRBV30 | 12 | AWRAAGPTDTQY